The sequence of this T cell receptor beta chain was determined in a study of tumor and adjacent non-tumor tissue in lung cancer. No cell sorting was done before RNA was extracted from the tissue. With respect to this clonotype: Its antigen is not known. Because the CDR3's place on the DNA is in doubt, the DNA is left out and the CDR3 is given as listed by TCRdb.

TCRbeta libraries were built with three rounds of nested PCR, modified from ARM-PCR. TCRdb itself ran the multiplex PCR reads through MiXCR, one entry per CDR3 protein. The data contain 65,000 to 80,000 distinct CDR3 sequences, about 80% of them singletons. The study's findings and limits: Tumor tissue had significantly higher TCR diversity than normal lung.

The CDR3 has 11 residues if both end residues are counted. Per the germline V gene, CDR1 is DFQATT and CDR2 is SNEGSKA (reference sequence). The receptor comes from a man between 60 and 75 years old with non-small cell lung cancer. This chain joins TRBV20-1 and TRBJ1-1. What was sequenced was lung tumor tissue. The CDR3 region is CSVASGAQPFF.